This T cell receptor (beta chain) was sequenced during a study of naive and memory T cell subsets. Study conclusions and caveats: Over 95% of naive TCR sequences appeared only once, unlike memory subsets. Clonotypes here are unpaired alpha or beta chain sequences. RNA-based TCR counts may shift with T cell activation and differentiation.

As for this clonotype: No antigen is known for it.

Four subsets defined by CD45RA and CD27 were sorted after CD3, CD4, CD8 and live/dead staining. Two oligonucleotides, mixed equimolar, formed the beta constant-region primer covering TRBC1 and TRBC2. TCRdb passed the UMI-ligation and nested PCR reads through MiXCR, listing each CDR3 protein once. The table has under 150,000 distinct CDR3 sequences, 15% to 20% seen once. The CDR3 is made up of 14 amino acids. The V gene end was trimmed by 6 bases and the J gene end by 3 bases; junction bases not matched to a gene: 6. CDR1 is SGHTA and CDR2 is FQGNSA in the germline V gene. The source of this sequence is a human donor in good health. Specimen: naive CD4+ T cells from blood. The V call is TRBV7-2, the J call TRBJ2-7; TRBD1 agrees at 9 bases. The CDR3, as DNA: TGTGCCAGCAGTACCGGGACAGGGAACTACGAGCAGTACTTC. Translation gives CASSTGTGNYEQYF.